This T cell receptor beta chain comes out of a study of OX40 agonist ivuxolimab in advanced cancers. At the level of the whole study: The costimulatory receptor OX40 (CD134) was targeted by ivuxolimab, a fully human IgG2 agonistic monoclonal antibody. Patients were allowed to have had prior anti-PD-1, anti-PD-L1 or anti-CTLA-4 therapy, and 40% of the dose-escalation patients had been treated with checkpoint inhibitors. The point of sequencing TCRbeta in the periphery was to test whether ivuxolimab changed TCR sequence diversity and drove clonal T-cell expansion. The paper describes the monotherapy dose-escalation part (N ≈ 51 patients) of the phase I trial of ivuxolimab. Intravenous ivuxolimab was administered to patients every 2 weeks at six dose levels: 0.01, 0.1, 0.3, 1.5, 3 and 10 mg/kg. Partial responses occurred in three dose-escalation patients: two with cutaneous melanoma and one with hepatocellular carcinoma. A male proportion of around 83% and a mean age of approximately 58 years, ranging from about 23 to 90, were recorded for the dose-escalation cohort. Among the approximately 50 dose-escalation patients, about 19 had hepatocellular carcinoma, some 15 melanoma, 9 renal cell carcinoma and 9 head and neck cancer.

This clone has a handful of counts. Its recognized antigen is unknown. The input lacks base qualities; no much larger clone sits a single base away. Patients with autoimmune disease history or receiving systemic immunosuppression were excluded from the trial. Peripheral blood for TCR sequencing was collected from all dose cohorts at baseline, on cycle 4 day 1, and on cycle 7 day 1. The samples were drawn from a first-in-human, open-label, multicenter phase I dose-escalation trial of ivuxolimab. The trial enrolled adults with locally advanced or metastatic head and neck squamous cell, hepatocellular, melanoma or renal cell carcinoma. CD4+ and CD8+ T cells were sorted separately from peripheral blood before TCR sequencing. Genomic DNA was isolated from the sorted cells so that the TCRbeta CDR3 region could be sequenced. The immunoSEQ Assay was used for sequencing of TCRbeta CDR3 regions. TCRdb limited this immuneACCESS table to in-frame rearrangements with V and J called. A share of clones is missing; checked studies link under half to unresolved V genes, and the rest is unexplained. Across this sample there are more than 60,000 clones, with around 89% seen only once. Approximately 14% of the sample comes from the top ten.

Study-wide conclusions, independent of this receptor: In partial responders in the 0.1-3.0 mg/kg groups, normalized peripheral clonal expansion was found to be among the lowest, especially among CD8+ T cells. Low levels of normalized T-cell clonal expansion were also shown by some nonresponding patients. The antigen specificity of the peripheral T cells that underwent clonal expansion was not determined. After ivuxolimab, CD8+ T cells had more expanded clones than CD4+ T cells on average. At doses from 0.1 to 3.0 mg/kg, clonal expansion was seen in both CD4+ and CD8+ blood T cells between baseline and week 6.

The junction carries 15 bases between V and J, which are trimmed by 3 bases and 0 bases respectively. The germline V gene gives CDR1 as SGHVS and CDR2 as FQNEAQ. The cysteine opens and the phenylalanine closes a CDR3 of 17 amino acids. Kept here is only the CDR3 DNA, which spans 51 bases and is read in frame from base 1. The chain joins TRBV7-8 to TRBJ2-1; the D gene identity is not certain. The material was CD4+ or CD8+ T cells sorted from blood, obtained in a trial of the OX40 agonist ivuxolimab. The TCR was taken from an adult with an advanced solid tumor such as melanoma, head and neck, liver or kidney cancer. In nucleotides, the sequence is TGTGCCAGCAGCTTGGTAGCCCCTGGCAGCTCCTACAATGAGCAGTTCTTC. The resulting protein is CASSLVAPGSSYNEQFF.